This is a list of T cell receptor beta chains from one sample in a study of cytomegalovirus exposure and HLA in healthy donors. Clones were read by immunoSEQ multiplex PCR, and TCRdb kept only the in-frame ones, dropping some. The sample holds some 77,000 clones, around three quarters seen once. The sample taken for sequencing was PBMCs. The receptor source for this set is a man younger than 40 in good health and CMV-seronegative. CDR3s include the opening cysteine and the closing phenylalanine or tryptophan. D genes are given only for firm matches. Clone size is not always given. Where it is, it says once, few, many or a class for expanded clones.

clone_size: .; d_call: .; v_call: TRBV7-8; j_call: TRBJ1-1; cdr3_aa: CASSFGAEAFF; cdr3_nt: TGTGCCAGCAGCTTTGGAGCTGAAGCTTTCTTT
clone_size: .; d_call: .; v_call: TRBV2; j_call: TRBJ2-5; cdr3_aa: CASSDQGPQETQYF; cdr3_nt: TGTGCCAGCAGTGACCAGGGGCCCCAAGAGACCCAGTACTTC
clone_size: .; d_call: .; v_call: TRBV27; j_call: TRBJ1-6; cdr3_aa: CASRWTENSPLHF; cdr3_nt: TGTGCCAGCAGGTGGACAGAGAATTCACCCCTCCACTTT
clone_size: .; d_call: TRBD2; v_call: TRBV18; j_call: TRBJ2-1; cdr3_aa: CASSVAGGSEQFF; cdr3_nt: TGTGCCAGCTCCGTAGCGGGAGGGAGTGAGCAGTTCTTC
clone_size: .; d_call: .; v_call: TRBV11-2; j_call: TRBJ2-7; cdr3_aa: CASSLVEGEQYF; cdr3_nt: TGTGCCAGCAGCTTAGTGGAGGGCGAGCAGTACTTC
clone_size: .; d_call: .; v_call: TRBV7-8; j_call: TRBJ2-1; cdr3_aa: CASSLDLNEQFF; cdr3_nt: TGTGCCAGCAGTCTGGACTTGAATGAGCAGTTCTTC
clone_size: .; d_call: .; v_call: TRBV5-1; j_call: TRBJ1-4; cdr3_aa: CASSLTSREAKLFF; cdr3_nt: TGCGCCAGCAGCTTAACCTCAAGGGAGGCAAAACTGTTTTTT
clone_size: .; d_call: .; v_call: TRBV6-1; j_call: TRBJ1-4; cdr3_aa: CASSPEIRKHLFF; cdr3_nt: TGTGCCAGCAGCCCTGAGATACGAAAGCATCTGTTTTTT
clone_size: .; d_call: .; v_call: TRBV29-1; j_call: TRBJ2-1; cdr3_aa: CSVYPGVYNEQFF; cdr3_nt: TGCAGCGTATACCCCGGGGTATACAATGAGCAGTTCTTC
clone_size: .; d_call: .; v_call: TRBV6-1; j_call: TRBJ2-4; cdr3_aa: CASSEKLAKNIQYF; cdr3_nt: TGTGCCAGCAGTGAGAAGCTAGCCAAAAACATTCAGTACTTC
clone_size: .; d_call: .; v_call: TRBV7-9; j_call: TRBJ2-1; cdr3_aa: CASSSLKGGNEQFF; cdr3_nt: TGTGCCAGCAGCTCCCTCAAAGGGGGCAATGAGCAGTTCTTC
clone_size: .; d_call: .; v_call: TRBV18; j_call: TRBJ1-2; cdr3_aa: CASSPLSSRQPTNYGYTF; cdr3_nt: TGTGCCAGCTCACCACTTTCTTCTAGGCAACCAACTAACTATGGCTACACCTTC
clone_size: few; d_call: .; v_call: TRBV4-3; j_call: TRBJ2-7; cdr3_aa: CASSRRARAYEQYF; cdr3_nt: TGCGCCAGCAGCCGCCGCGCCAGGGCCTACGAGCAGTACTTC
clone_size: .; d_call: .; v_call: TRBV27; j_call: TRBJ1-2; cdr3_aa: CASSLSFQTGLYGYTF; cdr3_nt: TGTGCCAGCAGTTTATCTTTTCAGACAGGTCTCTATGGCTACACCTTC
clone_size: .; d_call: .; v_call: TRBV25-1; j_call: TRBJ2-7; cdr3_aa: CASSDRDRDGQYF; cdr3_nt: TGTGCCAGCAGTGACAGGGATCGCGACGGGCAGTACTTC
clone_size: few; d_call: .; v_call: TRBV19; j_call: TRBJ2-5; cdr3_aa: CASAQGSEETQYF; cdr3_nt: TGTGCCAGTGCACAGGGTTCGGAAGAGACCCAGTACTTC
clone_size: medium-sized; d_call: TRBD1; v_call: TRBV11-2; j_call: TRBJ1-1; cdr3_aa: CASSLRTGFTEAFF; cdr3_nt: TGTGCCAGCAGCTTAAGGACAGGGTTCACTGAAGCTTTCTTT
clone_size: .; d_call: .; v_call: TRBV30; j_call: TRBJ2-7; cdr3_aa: CAWSVGGTSYEQYF; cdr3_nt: TGTGCCTGGAGTGTAGGGGGAACCTCCTACGAGCAGTACTTC
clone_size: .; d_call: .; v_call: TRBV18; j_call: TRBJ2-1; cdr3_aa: CASSPLSGGTPNEQFF; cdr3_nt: TGTGCCAGCTCACCACTCTCGGGCGGGACGCCCAATGAGCAGTTCTTC
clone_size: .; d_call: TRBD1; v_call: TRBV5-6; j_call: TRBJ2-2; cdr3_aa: CASSLGTGSRELFF; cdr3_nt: TGTGCCAGCAGCTTGGGGACAGGTTCTAGGGAGCTGTTTTTT
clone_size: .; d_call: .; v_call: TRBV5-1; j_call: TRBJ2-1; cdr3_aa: CASSPAQPRAAEKSYNEQFF; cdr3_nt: TGCGCCAGCAGTCCCGCACAACCAAGAGCAGCGGAGAAGTCCTACAATGAGCAGTTCTTC
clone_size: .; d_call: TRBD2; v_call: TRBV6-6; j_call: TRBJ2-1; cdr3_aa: CASRRRTSGLGNEQFF; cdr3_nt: TGTGCCAGCAGGCGTCGAACTAGCGGGCTGGGTAATGAGCAGTTCTTC
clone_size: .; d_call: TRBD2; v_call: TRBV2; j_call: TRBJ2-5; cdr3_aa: CASSAERGIETQYF; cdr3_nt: TGTGCCAGCAGTGCCGAGCGGGGTATTGAGACCCAGTACTTC
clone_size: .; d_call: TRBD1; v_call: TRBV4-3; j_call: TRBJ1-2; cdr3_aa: CASSRDRVQDRSNNYGYTF; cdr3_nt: TGCGCCAGCAGCCGGGATCGGGTTCAGGACAGGAGTAACAACTATGGCTACACCTTC
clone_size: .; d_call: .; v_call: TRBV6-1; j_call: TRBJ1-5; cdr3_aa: CASSDRAHQPQHF; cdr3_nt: TGTGCCAGCAGTGACAGGGCACATCAGCCCCAGCATTTT
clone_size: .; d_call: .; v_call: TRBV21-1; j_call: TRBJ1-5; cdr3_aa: CASSSSDSNQPQHF; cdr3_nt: TGTGCCAGCAGCTCCAGTGATAGCAATCAGCCCCAGCATTTT
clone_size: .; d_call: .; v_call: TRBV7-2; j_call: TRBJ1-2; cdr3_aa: CASSLGQEVPGGYTF; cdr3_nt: TGTGCCAGCAGCTTAGGACAGGAGGTTCCTGGGGGCTACACCTTC
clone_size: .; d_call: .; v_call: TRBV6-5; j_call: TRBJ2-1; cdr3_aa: CASSLASIYNEQFF; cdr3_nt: TGTGCCAGCAGTTTAGCTTCCATCTACAATGAGCAGTTCTTC
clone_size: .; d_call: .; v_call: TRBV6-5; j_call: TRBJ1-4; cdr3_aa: CASSTQLWNEKLFF; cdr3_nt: TGTGCCAGCAGTACCCAACTTTGGAATGAAAAACTGTTTTTT
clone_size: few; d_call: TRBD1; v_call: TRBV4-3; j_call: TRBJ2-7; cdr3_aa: CASSQGTGKYEQYF; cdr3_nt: TGCGCCAGCAGCCAAGGGACAGGGAAATACGAGCAGTACTTC
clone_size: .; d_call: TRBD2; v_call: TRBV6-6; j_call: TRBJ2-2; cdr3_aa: CASNRKRGVNTGELFF; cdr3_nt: TGTGCCAGCAATAGAAAGCGGGGGGTCAACACCGGGGAGCTGTTTTTT
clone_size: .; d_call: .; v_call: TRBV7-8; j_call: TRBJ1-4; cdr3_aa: CASSSPRRQKNNEKLFF; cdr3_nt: TGTGCCAGCAGCTCTCCACGGCGGCAGAAGAACAATGAAAAACTGTTTTTT
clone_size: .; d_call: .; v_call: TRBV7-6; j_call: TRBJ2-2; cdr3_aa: CASSFVAGMTGELFF; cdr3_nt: TGTGCCAGCAGCTTCGTAGCAGGGATGACCGGGGAGCTGTTTTTT
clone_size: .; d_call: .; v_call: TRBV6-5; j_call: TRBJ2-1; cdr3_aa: CARSSNLGPHKREQFF; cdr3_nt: TGTGCCCGCAGTTCTAATTTGGGGCCCCATAAGCGTGAGCAGTTCTTC
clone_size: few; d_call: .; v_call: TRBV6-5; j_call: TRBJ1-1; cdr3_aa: CASSYSGAAEAFF; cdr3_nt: TGTGCCAGCAGTTACTCGGGTGCGGCTGAAGCTTTCTTT
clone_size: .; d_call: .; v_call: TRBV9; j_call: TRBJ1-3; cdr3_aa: CASSVGKQGAGNTIYF; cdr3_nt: TGTGCCAGCAGCGTGGGGAAACAGGGCGCTGGAAACACCATATATTTT
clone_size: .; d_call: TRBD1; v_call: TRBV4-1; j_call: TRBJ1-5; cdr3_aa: CASSQVIFQGGYSNQPQHF; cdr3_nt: TGCGCCAGCAGCCAAGTTATCTTCCAGGGGGGCTATAGCAATCAGCCCCAGCATTTT
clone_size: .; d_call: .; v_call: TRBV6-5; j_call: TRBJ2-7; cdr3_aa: CASSYEAGSEQYF; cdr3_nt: TGTGCCAGCAGTTATGAGGCGGGGTCCGAGCAGTACTTC
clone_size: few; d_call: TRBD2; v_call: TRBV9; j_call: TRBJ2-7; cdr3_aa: CASSVEGTSGLYEQYF; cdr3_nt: TGTGCCAGCAGCGTAGAGGGGACTAGCGGACTCTACGAGCAGTACTTC